Listed below are T cell receptor beta chains from one sample, sequenced in a study of control samples from healthy donors and cancer patients. Sequencing was performed with immunoSEQ multiplex PCR; in TCRdb, only in-frame clones are kept and a portion is missing. The table lists roughly 20,000 clones, roughly 83% of them singletons. The sample consisted of PBMCs. Receptor source: a man between 60 and 75 years old with head and neck cancer. CDR3s include the opening cysteine and the closing phenylalanine or tryptophan. D genes are given only for firm matches. Clone size appears in some rows only: once, few, many, or a class for an expanded clone.

.	TRBV30	once	TRBJ1-5	CAWSAGNQGHQPQHF	TGTGCCTGGAGTGCAGGGAATCAGGGCCATCAGCCCCAGCATTTT
TRBD1	TRBV5-6	once	TRBJ2-7	CASSSSGTGAYEQYF	TGTGCCAGCAGCTCTTCCGGGACAGGAGCCTACGAGCAGTACTTC
.	TRBV7-2	.	TRBJ1-1	CASSATGTSEAFF	TGTGCCAGCAGCGCCACCGGGACCTCTGAAGCTTTCTTT
TRBD1	TRBV5-6	.	TRBJ2-7	CASSLGQGQDSYEQYF	TGTGCCAGCAGCTTGGGTCAGGGACAGGACTCCTACGAGCAGTACTTC
.	TRBV2	once	TRBJ2-5	CASSGSGETQYF	TGTGCCAGCAGTGGTTCGGGAGAGACCCAGTACTTC
TRBD2	TRBV9	.	TRBJ2-1	CASSERAGGEQFF	TGTGCCAGCAGCGAACGAGCGGGGGGAGAGCAGTTCTTC
.	TRBV5-1	.	TRBJ2-5	CASSLGGFETQYF	TGCGCCAGCAGCTTGGGCGGATTTGAGACCCAGTACTTC
TRBD1	TRBV7-2	.	TRBJ1-4	CASSLPTGGNEKLFF	TGTGCCAGCAGCTTGCCGACAGGGGGTAATGAAAAACTGTTTTTT
TRBD2	TRBV7-7	.	TRBJ2-5	CASSSDGRGGSKTQYF	TGTGCTAGCAGCTCCGACGGGCGGGGGGGCTCCAAGACCCAGTACTTC
TRBD2	TRBV7-2	.	TRBJ2-7	CASSLNAGGGYEQYF	TGTGCCAGCAGCTTAAATGCGGGGGGAGGATACGAGCAGTACTTC
TRBD1	TRBV11-3	.	TRBJ2-5	CASSPDGQGSETQYF	TGTGCCAGCAGCCCCGATGGACAGGGTTCAGAGACCCAGTACTTC
TRBD1	TRBV2	.	TRBJ2-5	CASRAGQGGETQYF	TGTGCCAGCAGGGCCGGACAGGGCGGGGAGACCCAGTACTTC
.	TRBV28	.	TRBJ2-2	CASSFKRGRLTGELFF	TGTGCCAGCAGTTTTAAGAGGGGACGGTTAACCGGGGAGCTGTTTTTT
.	TRBV5-1	.	TRBJ2-7	CASSYTFGPMGEQYF	TGCGCCAGCAGCTATACATTCGGGCCCATGGGGGAGCAGTACTTC
TRBD2	TRBV7-2	.	TRBJ2-2	CASRPGASGSVAGELFF	TGTGCCAGCAGACCCGGGGCTAGCGGGAGTGTCGCCGGGGAGCTGTTTTTT
.	TRBV7-2	.	TRBJ1-2	CASSLQGPNYGYTF	TGTGCCAGCAGCCTACAGGGACCCAACTATGGCTACACCTTC
TRBD1	TRBV10-3	.	TRBJ1-2	CAPRGQGGGYTF	TGTGCCCCTCGGGGACAGGGAGGAGGCTACACCTTC
TRBD2	TRBV10-3	.	TRBJ2-1	CAISGTSGGASNEQFF	TGTGCCATCAGCGGGACTAGCGGGGGGGCAAGCAATGAGCAGTTCTTC
.	TRBV5-6	.	TRBJ2-7	CASGRGSTFYEQYF	TGTGCCAGCGGCCGGGGCAGCACCTTCTACGAGCAGTACTTC
TRBD2	TRBV7-9	.	TRBJ2-3	CASSLWTSQSTDTQYF	TGTGCCAGCAGCTTATGGACTAGCCAGAGCACAGATACGCAGTATTTT
.	TRBV12-3/TRBV12-4	once	TRBJ2-5	CASSIEETQYF	TGTGCCAGCAGCATTGAAGAGACCCAGTACTTC
.	TRBV30	.	TRBJ1-5	CAWSVPEFSNQPQHF	TGTGCCTGGAGTGTACCTGAATTTAGCAATCAGCCCCAGCATTTT
.	TRBV2	.	TRBJ2-5	CASSDLDQETQYF	TGTGCCAGCAGTGACCTAGACCAAGAGACCCAGTACTTC
.	TRBV19	.	TRBJ2-1	CASSIGLGSSYNEQFF	TGTGCCAGTAGTATAGGTTTGGGGTCCTCCTACAATGAGCAGTTCTTC
.	TRBV11-3	.	TRBJ1-6	CASSPGQNGSPLHF	TGTGCCAGCAGCCCCGGACAGAACGGCTCACCCCTCCACTTT
.	TRBV5-8	.	TRBJ1-6	CASSSWTANSPLHF	TGTGCCAGCAGCTCCTGGACAGCTAATTCACCCCTCCACTTT
.	TRBV5-8	.	TRBJ1-5	CASSPRGRNQPQHF	TGTGCCAGCAGCCCGAGGGGAAGAAATCAGCCCCAGCATTTT
.	TRBV19	.	TRBJ2-3	CASSTSTLAVHTQYF	TGTGCCAGTAGTACCTCGACGTTAGCCGTGCATACGCAGTATTTT
.	TRBV11-2	.	TRBJ1-2	CASSLIQGWGYGYTF	TGTGCCAGCAGCCTAATACAGGGTTGGGGCTATGGCTACACCTTC
.	TRBV20-1	few	TRBJ1-3	CSASSGNTIYF	TGCAGTGCCAGCTCTGGAAACACCATATATTTT
.	TRBV3-1/TRBV3-2	.	TRBJ1-6	CASSQGSREGSPLHF	TGTGCCAGCAGCCAAGGAAGCAGGGAGGGTTCACCCCTCCACTTT
TRBD2	TRBV19	.	TRBJ2-7	CASSQTSGGAGQYF	TGTGCCAGTAGCCAGACTAGCGGGGGGGCGGGGCAGTACTTC
TRBD1	TRBV9	few	TRBJ2-1	CASSVGQHNEQFF	TGTGCCAGCAGCGTGGGACAGCACAATGAGCAGTTCTTC
.	TRBV19	.	TRBJ1-1	CASNTLNTEAFF	TGTGCCAGTAACACCTTGAACACTGAAGCTTTCTTT
TRBD2	TRBV4-3	.	TRBJ2-2	CASSQDSGGLAPLGPGELFF	TGCGCCAGCAGCCAAGATTCGGGAGGGTTGGCCCCTTTGGGGCCCGGGGAGCTGTTTTTT
TRBD1	TRBV6-4	.	TRBJ2-1	CASSRQGANNEQFF	TGTGCCAGCAGCCGACAGGGGGCGAACAATGAGCAGTTCTTC
.	TRBV6-1	.	TRBJ2-1	CASGARGTVYNEQFF	TGTGCCAGCGGTGCCAGGGGGACTGTTTACAATGAGCAGTTCTTC
.	TRBV7-2	medium-sized	TRBJ1-1	CASSPGTASSAFF	TGTGCCAGCAGCCCGGGGACCGCCAGTTCAGCTTTCTTT
.	TRBV19	.	TRBJ1-1	CASRVGMDTEAFF	TGTGCCAGTCGGGTTGGAATGGACACTGAAGCTTTCTTT
TRBD1	TRBV19	.	TRBJ1-5	CASSRTGGDQPQHF	TGTGCCAGTAGTAGGACAGGGGGCGATCAGCCCCAGCATTTT
.	TRBV11-3	.	TRBJ2-1	CASSLGGLDNEQFF	TGTGCCAGCAGCTTAGGGGGACTTGACAATGAGCAGTTCTTC
TRBD1	TRBV18	.	TRBJ2-7	CASSPPGQGFYEQYF	TGTGCCAGCTCACCCCCGGGACAGGGCTTCTACGAGCAGTACTTC
.	TRBV20-1	.	TRBJ2-7	CSASAQSYEQYF	TGCAGTGCTAGTGCACAGTCCTACGAGCAGTACTTC